These 14 T cell receptor beta chains were all obtained from the same sample, sequenced in a study of technical replicates of blood from a few donors. The data were produced by immunoSEQ multiplex PCR, yet TCRdb's version contains in-frame clones alone and is incomplete. The data contain about 83,000 clones, 90% to 95% of them singletons. The sequenced sample was T cells isolated from PBMCs. The receptors were sampled from a human donor in good health.

The rearrangement links TRBV9 to TRBJ2-1, with 7 bases identical to TRBD2. J was trimmed by 8 bases and V by 4 bases; bases with no gene match: 15. Germline-derived CDR1 and CDR2 are SGDLS and YYNGEE. The CDR3 covers 16 residues. The CDR3 loop is CASSSQGLMGRDEQFF. For the CDR3, the DNA is TGTGCCAGCAGCTCCCAGGGACTAATGGGACGCGATGAGCAGTTCTTC.

The chain links TRBV29-1 to TRBJ2-3; a weak D match, TRBD2 (6 bases). The germline V and J ends were trimmed by 1 base and 1 base, with 9 bases remaining between them. CDR1 is SQVTM, CDR2 ANQGSEA, per germline. The CDR3 spans 14 residues. The CDR3 DNA follows: TGCAGCGTTGAAGGGGAGGAGGGCACAGATACGCAGTATTTT. Amino acid sequence: CSVEGEEGTDTQYF.

This chain uses TRBV29-1 with TRBJ2-1; D possibly corresponds to TRBD1 (7 bases). Per the germline V gene, CDR1 is SQVTM and CDR2 is ANQGSEA. V was trimmed by 1 base and J by 8 bases, leaving 21 bases between them. The CDR3 totals 16 residues. The CDR3: CSVEGFGQGGMDEQFF. The CDR3, as DNA: TGCAGCGTTGAAGGCTTTGGGCAGGGGGGAATGGATGAGCAGTTCTTC.

This clone was found once. The chain carries TRBV30 and TRBJ1-2, with 9 bases aligning to TRBD1. Germline V lookup: CDR1 GTSNPN, CDR2 SVGIG (reference sequence). This CDR3 has 16 residues. V was pared by 4 bases and J by 6 bases, with 15 bases of the junction left unmatched. CDR3 coding DNA: TGTGCCTGGACCGGGACAGGGAGGAGTTGGGTTAATGGCTACACCTTC. As protein: CAWTGTGRSWVNGYTF.

The V call is TRBV25-1, the J call TRBJ2-1; D may be TRBD2 (5 bases). The germline gives CDR1 MGHDK, CDR2 SYGVNS. Trimming shortened V by 5 bases and J by 12 bases, and 14 bases separated the two germline ends. There are 12 residues in the CDR3. CDR3 loop: CASSRGGSRQFF. The CDR3 DNA sequence: TGTGCCAGCAGTCGGGGTGGTAGCCGGCAGTTCTTC.

This clone was found once. The rearrangement links TRBV5-4 to TRBJ2-3; no firm D call. The CDR3 spans 15 residues. In germline, CDR1 is SGHNT, CDR2 YYREEE (reference sequence). Trimming took 2 bases from V and 2 from J, leaving 12 bases between them. CDR3 amino acids: CASSFGRIFTDTQYF. The CDR3, as DNA: TGTGCCAGCAGCTTTGGCAGAATTTTCACAGATACGCAGTATTTT.

In its sample, this clone was seen a few times. The chain links TRBV5-6 to TRBJ2-3, with D perhaps matching TRBD1 (6 bases). The CDR3 loop spans 17 amino acids. Trimming stripped 6 bases from V and 2 bases from J, with 22 bases between. Germline V gene sequence: CDR1 SGHDT, CDR2 YYEEEE. As DNA, the CDR3 is TGTGCCAGCAACAATTCCCGGGACACTCCCTTCACAGATACGCAGTATTTT. Amino acids: CASNNSRDTPFTDTQYF.

This clone was recorded once. The chain recombines TRBV10-3 with TRBJ1-2; unclear D gene. Germline CDR1 reads ENHRY; CDR2 reads SYGVKD. The CDR3 is made up of 14 amino acids. The ends were cut back, 5 bases at V and 8 bases at J, with 18 bases in the middle. The CDR3 region is CAISYSQAALGYTF. The CDR3, as DNA: TGTGCCATCAGTTACTCCCAGGCCGCCCTGGGCTACACCTTC.

The chain recombines TRBV5-1 with TRBJ2-3; D is undetermined. The V gene lost 4 bases and the J gene lost 4 bases, with 10 bases spanning the gap. This CDR3 has 13 residues. Germline CDR1 is SGHRS and CDR2 is YFSETQ. CDR3 DNA sequence: TGCGCCAGCAGCCCCGAACTCCCAGATACGCAGTATTTT. Protein sequence: CASSPELPDTQYF. Full variable domain (outside the CDR3, taken from reference TRBV5-1 and TRBJ2-3): KAGVTQTPRYLIKTRGQQVTLSCSPISGHRSVSWYQQTPGQGLQFLFEYFSETQRNKGNFPGRFSGRQFSNSRSEMNVSTLELGDSALYLCASSPELPDTQYFGPGTRLTVL.

The DNA of the CDR3 is TGTGCCAGCAGTCGACAGGGATATACTGGAAACACCATATATTTT. Translated, it gives CASSRQGYTGNTIYF. The V gene is TRBV6-1, the J gene TRBJ1-3; TRBD1 matches 7 bases. Germline CDR1 reads MNHNS; CDR2 reads SASEGT. There are 15 residues in the CDR3. Trimming removed 5 bases from V and 2 bases from J; junction bases left unmatched: 6.

The gene calls are TRBV7-9 and TRBJ2-4; 7 nucleotides line up with TRBD1. The CDR3 length is 17 residues. With V trimmed by 3 bases and J by 2 bases, 10 bases remained unmatched. Per germline, CDR1 SEHNR and CDR2 FQNEAQ (reference sequence). CDR3 DNA: TGTGCCAGCAGCTTCCAGACAGGGCCTTTAACCAAAAACATTCAGTACTTC. Translating it yields CASSFQTGPLTKNIQYF.

The rearrangement joins TRBV7-2 to TRBJ2-7, with TRBD2 identical over 12 bases. Trimming took 5 bases from V and 4 from J; bases not matched to a gene: 6. Per germline, CDR1 SGHTA and CDR2 FQGNSA. The CDR3 extends over 15 amino acids. DNA of the CDR3: TGTGCCAGCAGCCATGGGACTAGCGGGTTTTACGAGCAGTACTTC. The encoded protein is CASSHGTSGFYEQYF. The variable domain in full, with the rest retrieved from reference TRBV7-2 and TRBJ2-7, is GAGVSQSPSNKVTEKGKDVELRCDPISGHTALYWYRQSLGQGLEFLIYFQGNSAPDKSGLPSDRFSAERTGGSVSTLTIQRTQQEDSAVYLCASSHGTSGFYEQYFGPGTRLTVT.

Here the CDR3 reads CASTPTAGANEQFF. The CDR3 DNA reads as TGTGCCAGCACCCCTACGGCGGGTGCAAATGAGCAGTTCTTC. V and J are TRBV14 and TRBJ2-1; TRBD2 is a possible D gene (5 bases). The CDR3 totals 14 residues. Germline CDR1 SGHDN, CDR2 FVKESK. The V gene lost 7 bases and the J gene lost 7 bases, with 17 bases spanning the gap.

The chain joins TRBV5-1 to TRBJ2-2, with 11 nucleotides matching TRBD1. Germline V CDR1 and CDR2: SGHRS, YFSETQ. V shed 4 bases and J 7 bases; nucleotides not matched to a gene: 6. The CDR3 has 15 amino acids. The CDR3 region has the DNA TGCGCCAGCAGCAAAGGACAGGGGGCGATCGGGGAGCTGTTTTTT. Translation: CASSKGQGAIGELFF.